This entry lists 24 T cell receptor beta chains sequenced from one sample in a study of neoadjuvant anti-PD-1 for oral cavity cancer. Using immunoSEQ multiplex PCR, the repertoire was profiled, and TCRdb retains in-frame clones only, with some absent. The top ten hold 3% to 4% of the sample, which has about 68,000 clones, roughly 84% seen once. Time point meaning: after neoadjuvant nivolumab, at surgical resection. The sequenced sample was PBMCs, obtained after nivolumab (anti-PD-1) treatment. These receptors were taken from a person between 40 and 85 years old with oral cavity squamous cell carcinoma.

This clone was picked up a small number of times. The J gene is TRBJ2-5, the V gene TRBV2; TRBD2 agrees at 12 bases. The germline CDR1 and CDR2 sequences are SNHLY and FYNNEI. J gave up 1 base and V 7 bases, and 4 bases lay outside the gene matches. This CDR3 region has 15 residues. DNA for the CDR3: TGTGCCAGCACGGGGACTAGCGGGTCCCAAGAGACCCAGTACTTC. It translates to CASTGTSGSQETQYF.

CDR3 protein: CAWRGEGRTEAFF. The DNA of the CDR3 is TGTGCCTGGAGAGGGGAGGGCAGGACTGAAGCTTTCTTT. The J gene is TRBJ1-1, the V gene TRBV30, with D perhaps TRBD1 (5 bases). Looked up from germline, CDR1 is GTSNPN and CDR2 is SVGIG (reference sequence). There are 13 residues in the CDR3. The V end was cut by 3 bases, the J end by 5 bases, with 13 bases between. Full variable domain (outside the CDR3, taken from reference TRBV30 and TRBJ1-1): SQTIHQWPATLVQPVGSPLSLECTVEGTSNPNLYWYRQAAGRGLQLLFYSVGIGQISSEVPQNLSASRPQDRQFILSSKKLLLSDSGFYLCAWRGEGRTEAFFGQGTRLTVV.

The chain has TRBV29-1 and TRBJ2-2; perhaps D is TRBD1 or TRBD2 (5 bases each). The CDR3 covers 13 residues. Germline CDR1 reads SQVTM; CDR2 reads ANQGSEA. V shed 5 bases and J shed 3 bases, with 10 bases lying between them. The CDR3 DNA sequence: TGCAGCGTTAGGCAGGGAGACACCGGGGAGCTGTTTTTT. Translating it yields CSVRQGDTGELFF.

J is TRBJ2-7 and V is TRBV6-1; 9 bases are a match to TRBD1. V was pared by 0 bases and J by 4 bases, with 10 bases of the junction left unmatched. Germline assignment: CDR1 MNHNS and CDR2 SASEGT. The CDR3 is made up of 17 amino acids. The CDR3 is CASSEAEVRTGAYEQYF. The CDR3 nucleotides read TGTGCCAGCAGTGAAGCGGAAGTTAGGACAGGGGCATACGAGCAGTACTTC.

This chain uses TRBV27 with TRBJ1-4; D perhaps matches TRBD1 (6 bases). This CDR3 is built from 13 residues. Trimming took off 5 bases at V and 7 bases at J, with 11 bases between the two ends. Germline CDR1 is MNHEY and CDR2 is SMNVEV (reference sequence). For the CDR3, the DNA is TGTGCCAGCAGTCTGCGCAGGGGTGAAAAACTGTTTTTT. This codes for CASSLRRGEKLFF.

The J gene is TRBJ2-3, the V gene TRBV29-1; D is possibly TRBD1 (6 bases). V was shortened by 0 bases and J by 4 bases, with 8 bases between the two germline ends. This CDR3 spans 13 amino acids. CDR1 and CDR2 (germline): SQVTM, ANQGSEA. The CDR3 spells CSVEDHRADTQYF. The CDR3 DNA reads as TGCAGCGTTGAAGATCACAGGGCAGATACGCAGTATTTT.

CDR3 sequence (DNA): TGTGCCAGTAGTATAGTGGCCGGAAGCACAGATACGCAGTATTTT. This gives the protein CASSIVAGSTDTQYF. The chain is built from TRBV19 and TRBJ2-3; D is ambiguous. Germline V gene sequence: CDR1 LNHDA, CDR2 SQIVND (reference sequence). The V gene lost 1 base and the J gene lost 0 bases, with 8 bases spanning the gap. The CDR3 runs to 15 residues.

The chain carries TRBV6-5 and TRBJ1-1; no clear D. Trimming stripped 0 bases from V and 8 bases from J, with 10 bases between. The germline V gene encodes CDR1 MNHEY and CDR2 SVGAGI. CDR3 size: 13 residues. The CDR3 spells CASSYSSRYEAFF. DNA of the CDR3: TGTGCCAGCAGTTACTCCTCCCGCTACGAAGCTTTCTTT.

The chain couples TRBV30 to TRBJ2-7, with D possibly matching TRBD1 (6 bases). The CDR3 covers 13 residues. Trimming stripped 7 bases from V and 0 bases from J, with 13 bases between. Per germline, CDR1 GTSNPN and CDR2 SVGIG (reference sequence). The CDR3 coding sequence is TGTGCCTCTGACAGGCCTAACTCCTACGAGCAGTACTTC. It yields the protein CASDRPNSYEQYF.

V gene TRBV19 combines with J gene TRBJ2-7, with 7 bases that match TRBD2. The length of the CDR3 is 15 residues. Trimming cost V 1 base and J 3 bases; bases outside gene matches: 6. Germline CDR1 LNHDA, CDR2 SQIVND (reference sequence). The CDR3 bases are TGTGCCAGTAGTATAGGGGCGGGAGCCGACTACGAGCAGTACTTC. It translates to CASSIGAGADYEQYF.

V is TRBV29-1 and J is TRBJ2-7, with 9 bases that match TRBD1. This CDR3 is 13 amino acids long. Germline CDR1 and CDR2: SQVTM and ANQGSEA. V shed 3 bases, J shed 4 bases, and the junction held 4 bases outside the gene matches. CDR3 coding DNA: TGCAGCGTTGATACAGGGGGCTTGTACGAGCAGTACTTC. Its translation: CSVDTGGLYEQYF.

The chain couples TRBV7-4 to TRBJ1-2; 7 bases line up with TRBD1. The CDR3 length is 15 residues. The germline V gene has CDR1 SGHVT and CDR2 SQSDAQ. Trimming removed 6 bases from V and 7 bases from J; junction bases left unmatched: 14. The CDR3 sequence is CASRKPGQLCIGYTF. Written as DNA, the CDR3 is TGTGCCAGCAGAAAACCGGGACAGCTGTGCATTGGCTACACCTTC. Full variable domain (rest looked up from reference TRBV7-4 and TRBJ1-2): GAGVSQSPRYKVAKRGRDVALRCDSISGHVTLYWYRQTLGQGSEVLTYSQSDAQRDKSGRPSGRFSAERPERSVSTLKIQRTEQGDSAVYLCASRKPGQLCIGYTFGSGTRLTVV.

CDR3 sequence reads: CASSLVDRAGANVLTF. In DNA form, the CDR3 reads TGTGCCAGCAGCTTGGTAGACAGGGCTGGGGCCAACGTCCTGACTTTC. The genes are TRBV5-6 and TRBJ2-6; the match to TRBD1 covers 7 bases. Trimming took 0 bases from V and 2 from J; bases not matched to a gene: 2. The CDR3 runs to 16 residues. Germline V gene data show CDR1 as SGHDT and CDR2 as YYEEEE.

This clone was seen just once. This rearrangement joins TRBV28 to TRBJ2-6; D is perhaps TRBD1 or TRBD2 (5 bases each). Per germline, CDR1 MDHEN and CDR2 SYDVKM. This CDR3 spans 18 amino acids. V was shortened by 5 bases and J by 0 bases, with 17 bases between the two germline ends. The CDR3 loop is CASSRPTRGLSGANVLTF. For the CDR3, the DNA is TGTGCCAGCAGTCGACCTACACGGGGCCTCTCTGGGGCCAACGTCCTGACTTTC.

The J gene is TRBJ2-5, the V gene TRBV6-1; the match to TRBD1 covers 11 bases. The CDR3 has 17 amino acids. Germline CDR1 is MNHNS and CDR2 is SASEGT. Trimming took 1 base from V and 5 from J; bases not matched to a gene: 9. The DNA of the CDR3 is TGTGCCAGCAGTGAAGTATGGGGACAGGGGGTATCGGAGACCCAGTACTTC. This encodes CASSEVWGQGVSETQYF.

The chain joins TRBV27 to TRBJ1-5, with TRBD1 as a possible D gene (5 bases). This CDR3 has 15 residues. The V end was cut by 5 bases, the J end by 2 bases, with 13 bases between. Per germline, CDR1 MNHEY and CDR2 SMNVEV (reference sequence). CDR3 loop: CASSDRGIGNQPQHF. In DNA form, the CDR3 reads TGTGCCAGCAGTGATCGGGGGATCGGCAATCAGCCCCAGCATTTT.

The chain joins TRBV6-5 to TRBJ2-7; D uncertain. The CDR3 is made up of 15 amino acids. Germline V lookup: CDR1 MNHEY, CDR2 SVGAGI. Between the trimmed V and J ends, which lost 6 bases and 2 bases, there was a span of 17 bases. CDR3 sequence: CASSYSQGSAYEQYF. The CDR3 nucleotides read TGTGCCAGCAGCTACAGTCAAGGTTCCGCCTACGAGCAGTACTTC.

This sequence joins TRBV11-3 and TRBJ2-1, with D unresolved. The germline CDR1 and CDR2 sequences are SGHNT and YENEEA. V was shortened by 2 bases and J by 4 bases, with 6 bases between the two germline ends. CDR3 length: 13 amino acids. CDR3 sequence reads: CASSLKLYNEQFF. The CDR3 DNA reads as TGTGCCAGCAGCTTAAAACTGTACAATGAGCAGTTCTTC.

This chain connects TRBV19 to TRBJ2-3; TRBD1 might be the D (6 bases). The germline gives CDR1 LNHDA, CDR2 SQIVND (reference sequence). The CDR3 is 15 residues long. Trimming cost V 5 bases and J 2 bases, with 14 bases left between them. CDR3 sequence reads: CASSANRVLTDTQYF. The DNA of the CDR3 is TGTGCCAGTAGTGCAAACAGGGTCCTCACAGATACGCAGTATTTT.

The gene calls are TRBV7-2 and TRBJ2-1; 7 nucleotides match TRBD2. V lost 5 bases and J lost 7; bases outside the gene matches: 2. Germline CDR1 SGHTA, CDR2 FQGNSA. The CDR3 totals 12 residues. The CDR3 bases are TGTGCCAGCAGCGAACTAGCGAATGAGCAGTTCTTC. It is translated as CASSELANEQFF.

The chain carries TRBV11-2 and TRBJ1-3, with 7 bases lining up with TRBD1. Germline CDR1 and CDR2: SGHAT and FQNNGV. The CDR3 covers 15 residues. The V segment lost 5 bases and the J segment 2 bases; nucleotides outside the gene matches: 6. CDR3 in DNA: TGTGCCAGCAGCCGAACAGGGGATGCTGGAAACACCATATATTTT. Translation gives CASSRTGDAGNTIYF. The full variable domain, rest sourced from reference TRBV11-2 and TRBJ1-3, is EAGVAQSPRYKIIEKRQSVAFWCNPISGHATLYWYQQILGQGPKLLIQFQNNGVVDDSQLPKDRFSAERLKGVDSTLKIQPAKLEDSAVYLCASSRTGDAGNTIYFGEGSWLTVV.

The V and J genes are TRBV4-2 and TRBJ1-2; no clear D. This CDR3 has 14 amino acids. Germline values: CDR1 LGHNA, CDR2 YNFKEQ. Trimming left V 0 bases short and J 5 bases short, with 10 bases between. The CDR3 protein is CASSQDRAKYGYTF. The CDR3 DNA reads TGTGCCAGCAGCCAAGATCGGGCAAAATATGGCTACACCTTC.

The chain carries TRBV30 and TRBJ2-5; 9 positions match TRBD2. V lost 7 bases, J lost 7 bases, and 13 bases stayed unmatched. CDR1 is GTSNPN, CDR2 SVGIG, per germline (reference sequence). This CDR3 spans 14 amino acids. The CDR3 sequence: CASAGGGSGGTQYF. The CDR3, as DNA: TGTGCCTCTGCGGGAGGGGGCTCCGGCGGGACCCAGTACTTC.

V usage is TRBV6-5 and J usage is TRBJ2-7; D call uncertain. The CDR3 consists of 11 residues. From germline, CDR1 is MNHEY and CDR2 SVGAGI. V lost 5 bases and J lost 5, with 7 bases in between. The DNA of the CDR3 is TGTGCCAGCAGTGGGGTTAACGAGCAGTACTTC. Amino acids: CASSGVNEQYF.